The present T cell receptor (beta chain) was sequenced within a study of blood T cell repertoires in COVID-19. Across the whole study: Acute-phase and convalescent COVID-19 samples originated in the United States, Italy and Spain.

Source study methods: Quantification of nucleated cells was approximated via reference gene primer amplification. Generated by immunoSEQ multiplex PCR, the TCRdb table keeps only in-frame clones and is missing some. Clone size and the V and J calls come from that table; the DNA yielded D and trimming. This repertoire shows about 94,000 clones, 80% found once; its top ten account for 19%. This clone was found once. This CDR3 is 14 amino acids long. Germline values: CDR1 SGHVS, CDR2 FNYEAQ. V shed 2 bases and J 3 bases; nucleotides not matched to a gene: 3. Sequencing was carried out using peripheral blood. This clonotype was sampled from a human donor in a cohort sampled during active COVID-19. V and J are TRBV7-6 and TRBJ1-2; 7 nucleotides align to TRBD1. Here the CDR3 reads CASSLPGQHYGYTF. CDR3 DNA: TGTGCCAGCAGCTTACCGGGACAGCACTATGGCTACACCTTC. The full variable domain, with the rest looked up from reference TRBV7-6 and TRBJ1-2, is GAGVSQSPRYKVTKRGQDVALRCDPISGHVSLYWYRQALGQGPEFLTYFNYEAQQDKSGLPNDRFSAERPEGSISTLTIQRTEQRDSAMYRCASSLPGQHYGYTFGSGTRLTVV.